One and the same sample provided the 6 T cell receptor beta chains below, sequenced in a study of patients and donors after allogeneic stem cell transplantation. TCRdb itself ran the RT-PCR reads through MiXCR, one entry per CDR3 protein. The repertoire holds 400,000 to 500,000 distinct CDR3 sequences, with roughly 17% as singletons. What was sequenced was blood, either unsorted or a sorted T cell fraction (not recorded which). Every receptor here comes from a human donor who was either an allogeneic HSCT recipient or a stem cell or donor lymphocyte infusion donor (not recorded which). It is not recorded whose cells these are; they may come from a transplant donor.

This clonotype was counted many times. This rearrangement joins TRBV3-1 to TRBJ2-1; 14 positions match TRBD2. The J segment lost 7 bases and the V segment lost 1 base, leaving 3 bases of the junction unmatched. CDR1 and CDR2 (germline): LGHDT, YNNKEL (reference sequence). This CDR3 is 16 amino acids long. Here the CDR3 DNA reads TGTGCCAGCAGCCAAGTGACTAGCGGGAGGGGTAATGAGCAGTTCTTC. It is translated as CASSQVTSGRGNEQFF.

V gene TRBV3-1 combines with J gene TRBJ2-1; D gene uncertain. Trimming removed 2 bases at V and 12 bases at J, with 17 bases between. The CDR3 spans 14 residues. CDR1 and CDR2 (germline): LGHDT, YNNKEL (reference sequence). The CDR3 spells CASSQPLTRWRQFF. CDR3 nucleotides: TGTGCCAGCAGCCAACCTCTAACACGTTGGCGGCAGTTCTTC.

This clonotype has more than one count but fewer than ten. This rearrangement joins TRBV20-1 to TRBJ2-1; 9 bases are a match to TRBD2. The CDR3 covers 15 residues. Trimming removed 4 bases from V and 7 bases from J; junction bases left unmatched: 11. Germline V gives CDR1 DFQATT, CDR2 SNEGSKA (reference sequence). CDR3 DNA sequence: TGCAGTGCTACCGAGCCGGCGGGGGGGTGGAATGAGCAGTTCTTC. Residues: CSATEPAGGWNEQFF.

This CDR3 reads CASSLVLGAGEQYF. CDR3 bases: TGTGCCAGCAGCTTAGTCCTAGGGGCGGGGGAGCAGTACTTC. The chain employs TRBV11-3 and TRBJ2-7; a weak D match, TRBD2 (6 bases). Germline V lookup: CDR1 SGHNT, CDR2 YENEEA. Trimming stripped 1 base from V and 7 bases from J, with 14 bases between. The CDR3 extends over 14 amino acids.

This clonotype showed up many times. The genes are TRBV24-1 and TRBJ1-2, with D perhaps matching TRBD1 (5 bases). Germline V lookup: CDR1 KGHDR, CDR2 SFDVKD. The length of the CDR3 is 14 residues. V lost 1 base and J lost 4, with 9 bases in between. CDR3: CATSDFGTAYGYTF. The CDR3 bases are TGTGCCACCAGTGATTTCGGGACGGCCTATGGCTACACCTTC.

The chain uses TRBV20-1 and TRBJ1-5; TRBD1 might be the D (5 bases). V dropped 4 bases and J dropped 0 bases, with 16 bases sitting between them. CDR1 DFQATT and CDR2 SNEGSKA come from the germline V gene (reference sequence). The CDR3 consists of 16 residues. CDR3: CSAKVRQSLSNQPQHF. The CDR3 DNA follows: TGCAGTGCTAAAGTTCGACAGTCCCTTAGCAATCAGCCCCAGCATTTT.